The 8 T cell receptor beta chains in this list originate from one sample, sequenced in a study of CD8 T cells in ankylosing spondylitis (dated by TCRdb to the late 2010s). Results the study describes overall, beyond this receptor: Blood from ankylosing spondylitis patients appeared to be characterized by a TCR beta motif composed of eight highly homologous amino acid variants.

For these receptors, no antigen is known. Receptor amplification or capture employed 5' RACE. Reads for this sample came from an Illumina HiSeq 2500. The public reads were reprocessed in TCRdb via fastp at Q25 and MiXCR, keeping in-frame beta chains. Identical CDR3 protein sequences are pooled into one entry, listed with their most common genes and DNA. This sample is represented by 450,000 or so distinct CDR3 sequences; approximately 26% of them were singletons. Roughly 0.9% of the sample belongs to the ten largest clones. Sequenced: blood, either unsorted or a sorted T cell fraction (not recorded which). All receptors come from a male donor with ankylosing spondylitis.

This clonotype was observed a handful of times. V gene TRBV7-9 combines with J gene TRBJ2-6, with 12 bases aligning to TRBD1. This CDR3 is built from 17 residues. Germline CDR1 is SEHNR and CDR2 is FQNEAQ (reference sequence). The ends lost 5 bases at V and 5 bases at J; junction bases unmatched: 7. This CDR3 is CASSGDRGPLWANVLTF. The CDR3 nucleotides read TGTGCCAGCAGCGGGGACAGGGGGCCCCTCTGGGCCAACGTCCTGACTTTC.

This clonotype was detected a few times. V and J are TRBV20-1 and TRBJ2-5; D perhaps matches TRBD2 (6 bases). This CDR3 contains 14 residues. Germline CDR1 is DFQATT and CDR2 is SNEGSKA (reference sequence). V lost 4 bases to trimming and J lost 2 bases, with 14 bases between them. CDR3 sequence reads: CSAMRLAGQETQYF. In DNA form, the CDR3 reads TGCAGTGCTATGAGATTGGCGGGGCAAGAGACCCAGTACTTC.

This clonotype was seen a few times. The chain carries TRBV12-3 or TRBV12-4 and TRBJ1-1; possibly TRBD1 for D (5 bases). Between the trimmed V and J ends, which lost 6 bases and 0 bases, there was a span of 17 bases. The CDR3 contains 16 residues. CDR3 amino acids: CASSWLGARVNTEAFF. CDR3 nucleotide sequence: TGTGCCAGCAGCTGGCTAGGGGCAAGGGTGAACACTGAAGCTTTCTTT.

This chain uses TRBV15 with TRBJ2-5, with D possibly matching TRBD1 (6 bases). Deletions cut 3 bases from V and 0 bases from J, with 8 bases between. Per the germline V gene, CDR1 is LNHNV and CDR2 is YYDKDF (reference sequence). This CDR3 region has 14 residues. CDR3 sequence (DNA): TGTGCCACCAGCAGTGGACAGAACCAAGAGACCCAGTACTTC. It is translated as CATSSGQNQETQYF. The variable domain in full, completed from reference TRBV15 and TRBJ2-5, reads DAMVIQNPRYQVTQFGKPVTLSCSQTLNHNVMYWYQQKSSQAPKLLFHYYDKDFNNEADTPDNFQSRRPNTSFCFLDIRSPGLGDTAMYLCATSSGQNQETQYFGPGTRLLVL.

This clonotype has ten or more counts. The V gene is TRBV11-2, the J gene TRBJ2-1, with TRBD2 matching over 15 bases. V was clipped by 5 bases and J by 5 bases; unmatched bases: 4. CDR1 and CDR2 (germline): SGHAT, FQNNGV. The CDR3 is 16 residues long. CDR3 bases: TGTGCCAGCAGCCCGGGACTAGCGGGGGGTAACAATGAGCAGTTCTTC. Protein product: CASSPGLAGGNNEQFF. The full variable domain, with the rest looked up from reference TRBV11-2 and TRBJ2-1, is EAGVAQSPRYKIIEKRQSVAFWCNPISGHATLYWYQQILGQGPKLLIQFQNNGVVDDSQLPKDRFSAERLKGVDSTLKIQPAKLEDSAVYLCASSPGLAGGNNEQFFGPGTRLTVL.

This clonotype was counted between two and nine times. The V call is TRBV7-9, the J call TRBJ1-1, with D perhaps matching TRBD1 (5 bases). Germline V lookup: CDR1 SEHNR, CDR2 FQNEAQ (reference sequence). Deletions cut 6 bases from V and 2 bases from J, with 13 bases between. CDR3 size: 14 residues. CDR3 in amino acids: CASRLTQANTEAFF. The CDR3 nucleotides read TGTGCCAGCAGATTAACACAGGCCAACACTGAAGCTTTCTTT. The whole variable domain, filled in from reference TRBV7-9 and TRBJ1-1, reads DTGVSQNPRHKITKRGQNVTFRCDPISEHNRLYWYRQTLGQGPEFLTYFQNEAQLEKSRLLSDRFSAERPKGSFSTLEIQRTEQGDSAMYLCASRLTQANTEAFFGQGTRLTVV.

The chain is built from TRBV21-1 and TRBJ2-7; the tabulated D call, TRBD1, remains unverified against the DNA. TRBV21-1 constitutes a pseudogene. The CDR3 runs to 15 residues. Written as DNA, the CDR3 is TGTGCCAGCAGCAAATGGAGGGACAGGGGGGACGAGCAGTACGTC. Protein sequence: CASSKWRDRGDEQYV.

This clonotype has just a few counts. This chain connects TRBV29-1 to TRBJ1-5; unclear D gene. From germline, CDR1 is SQVTM and CDR2 ANQGSEA. Trimming removed 4 bases at V and 3 bases at J, with 10 bases between. This CDR3 region has 13 residues. This CDR3 reads CSVVYGTNQPQHF. Written as DNA, the CDR3 is TGCAGCGTTGTATACGGAACCAATCAGCCCCAGCATTTT.